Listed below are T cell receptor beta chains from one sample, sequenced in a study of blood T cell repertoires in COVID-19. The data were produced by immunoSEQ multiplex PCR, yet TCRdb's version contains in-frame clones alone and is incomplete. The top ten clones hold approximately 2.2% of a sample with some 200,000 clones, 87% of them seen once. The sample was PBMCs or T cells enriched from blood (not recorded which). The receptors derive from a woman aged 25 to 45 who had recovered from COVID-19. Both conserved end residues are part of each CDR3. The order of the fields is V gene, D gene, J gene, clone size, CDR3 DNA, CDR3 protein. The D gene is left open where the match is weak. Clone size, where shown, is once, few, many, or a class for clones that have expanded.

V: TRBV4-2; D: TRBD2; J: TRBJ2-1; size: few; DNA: TGTGCCAGCAGACAGGGAAGACTAGCGGGCCTCACCGGGGGCAATGAGCAGTTCTTC; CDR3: CASRQGRLAGLTGGNEQFF
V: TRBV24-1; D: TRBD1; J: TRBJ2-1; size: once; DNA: TGTGCCACCAGTGAGCGGGACAGGGAAAACAATGAGCAGTTCTTC; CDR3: CATSERDRENNEQFF
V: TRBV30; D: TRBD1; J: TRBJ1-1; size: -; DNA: TGTGCCTGGAGGTCAGGGGGTTTGAGAGCTTTCTTT; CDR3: CAWRSGGLRAFF
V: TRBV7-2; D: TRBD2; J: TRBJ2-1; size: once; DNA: TGTGCCAGCAGCCCCCTAGCGGGGGGTTACAATGAGCAGTTCTTC; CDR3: CASSPLAGGYNEQFF
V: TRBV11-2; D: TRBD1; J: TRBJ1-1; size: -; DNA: TGTGCCAGCAGTGTCCCACAGGGGGCGTTCACTGAAGCTTTCTTT; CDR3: CASSVPQGAFTEAFF
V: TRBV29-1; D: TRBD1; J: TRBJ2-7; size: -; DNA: TGCAGCGAAAGGGACAGGGTAATTCACGAGCAGTACTTC; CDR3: CSERDRVIHEQYF
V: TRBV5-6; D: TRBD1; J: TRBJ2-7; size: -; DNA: TGTGCCAGCAGCCCCGGGACAGGGGCGGGGTACGAGCAGTACTTC; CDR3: CASSPGTGAGYEQYF
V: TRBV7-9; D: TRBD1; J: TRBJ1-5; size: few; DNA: TGTGCCAGCAGCAAAGCTCAGGGGGCGACTCAGCCCCAGCATTTT; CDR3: CASSKAQGATQPQHF
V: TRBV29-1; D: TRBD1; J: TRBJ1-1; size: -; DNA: TGCAGCGTTGTGCGGGGTTTGGGGACAGGAGGAACTGAAGCTTTCTTT; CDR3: CSVVRGLGTGGTEAFF
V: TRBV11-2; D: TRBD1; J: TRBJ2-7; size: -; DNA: TGTGCCAGCAGCTTAATCGACAGGGGGCCAGTCCACGAGCAGTACTTC; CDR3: CASSLIDRGPVHEQYF
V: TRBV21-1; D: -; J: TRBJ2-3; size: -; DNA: TGTGCCAGCAGCCCCCGACAGGGAGTATTGACAGATACGCAGTATTTT; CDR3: CASSPRQGVLTDTQYF
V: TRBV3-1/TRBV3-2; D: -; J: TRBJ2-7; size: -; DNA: TGTGCCAGCAGCTGGAGACAGGGAGGTTTTATGACCTACGAGCAGTACTTC; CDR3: CASSWRQGGFMTYEQYF
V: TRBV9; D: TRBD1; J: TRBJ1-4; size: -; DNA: TGTGCCAGCAGCGGGCGACAGGGACCCGAAAAACTGTTTTTT; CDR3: CASSGRQGPEKLFF
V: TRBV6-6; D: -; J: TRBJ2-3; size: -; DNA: TGTGCCAGCAAGGAGGGGGGGCTGAAAGATACGCAGTATTTT; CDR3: CASKEGGLKDTQYF
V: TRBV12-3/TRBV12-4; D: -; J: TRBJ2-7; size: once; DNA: TGTGCCAGCAGTCCTAAAGGGGCGTACGAGCAGTACTTC; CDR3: CASSPKGAYEQYF
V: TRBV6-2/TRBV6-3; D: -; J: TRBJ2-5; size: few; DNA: TGTGCCAGCAGTTACTCGAGTCGAGAGACCCAGTACTTC; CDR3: CASSYSSRETQYF
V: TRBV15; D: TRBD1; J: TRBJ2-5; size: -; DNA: TGTGCCACCAGTAAAGACAGGGGGCAATGGGAGACCCAGTACTTC; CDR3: CATSKDRGQWETQYF
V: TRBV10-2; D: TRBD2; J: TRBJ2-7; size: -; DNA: TGCGCCAGCAGTGAGTTCGGGACTAGCGGAGATCCCTACGAGCAGTACTTC; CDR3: CASSEFGTSGDPYEQYF
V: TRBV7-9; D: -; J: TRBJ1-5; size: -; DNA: TGTGCCAGCAGCTTATCGGGTATCAGGGGTTATAGCAATCAGCCCCAGCATTTT; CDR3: CASSLSGIRGYSNQPQHF
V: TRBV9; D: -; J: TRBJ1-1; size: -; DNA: TGTGCCAGCAGCGAGGCGGGGGGGTCGGTTGAAGCTTTCTTT; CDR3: CASSEAGGSVEAFF
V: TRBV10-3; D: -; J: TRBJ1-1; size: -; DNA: TGTGCCATCAGAACGGGTTTCGACACTGAAGCTTTCTTT; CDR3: CAIRTGFDTEAFF
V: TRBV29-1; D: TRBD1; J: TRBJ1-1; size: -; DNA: TGCAGCGTCAAGGACAGGGCGGCTGAAGCTTTCTTT; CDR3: CSVKDRAAEAFF